This TCR beta chain was recorded in a study of human T cells and chemical hapten exposure. TCRdb used MiXCR to reprocess the RACE reads, holding one entry per CDR3 protein. The sample contains approximately 370,000 distinct CDR3 sequences, around 5.5% of which appear only once. This clonotype was counted a few times. Time point indicated: pre-sensitization, week 0. Treatment specified: therapeutic diphenylcyclopropenone sensitization with weekly scalp DPC. The TCR originated in a young woman with alopecia areata. Some clones in this sample may be carry-over from other donors' samples. This material consisted of whole blood, taken in connection with sensitization to the hapten diphenylcyclopropenone (DPC).

The DNA of the CDR3 is TGTGCCAGCACTATCGGCCGCTATCGAACAGATACGCAGTATTTT. Amino acid sequence: CASTIGRYRTDTQYF. The gene calls are TRBV6-2 or TRBV6-3 and TRBJ2-3; D is undetermined. The CDR3 is 15 residues long. V was shortened by 7 bases and J by 3 bases, with 17 bases between the two germline ends. Per the germline V gene, CDR1 is MNHEY and CDR2 is SVGEGT.